This T cell receptor beta chain was identified during a study of shared clonotypes between healthy human individuals. Looking at the study overall: The people who gave samples were two women and three men aged 18 to 49. General study points: When naive CD4 clonotypes were compared across several donors, about 4.8% were shared.

Concerning this clone itself: Its antigen is undetermined.

Germline loops: CDR1 SGHVS, CDR2 FQNEAQ. This CDR3 contains 16 residues. Trimming pared 5 bases from V and 7 bases from J, leaving 24 bases between. Sequenced by immunoSEQ multiplex PCR; TCRdb stores in-frame clones only, minus some. Of 600,000 to 800,000 clones detected, just under 75% appear once; the ten largest clones hold approximately 1.7%. The rearrangement joins TRBV7-8 to TRBJ2-7; TRBD2 might be the D (6 bases). The sequence derives from a woman in her 30s in good health. The sequenced sample was memory CD4+ T cells sorted from blood. Subset specified: CD45RA-negative fraction. As DNA, the CDR3 is TGTGCCAGCAGCATACGCCGGCCAGGAATGGCGGGGGAGCAGTACTTC. Its protein is CASSIRRPGMAGEQYF.